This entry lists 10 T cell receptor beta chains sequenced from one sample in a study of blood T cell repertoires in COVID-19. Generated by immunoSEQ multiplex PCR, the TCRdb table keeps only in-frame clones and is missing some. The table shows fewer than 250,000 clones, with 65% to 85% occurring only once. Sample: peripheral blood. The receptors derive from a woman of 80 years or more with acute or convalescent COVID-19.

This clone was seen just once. For the CDR3, the DNA is TGTGCCAGCTCACCACAACTTGTCGGGACAGCGGATAAAAGCTCTGGAAACACCATATATTTT. It is translated as CASSPQLVGTADKSSGNTIYF. V is TRBV18 and J is TRBJ1-3; 7 bases are a match to TRBD1. Trimming at V came to 1 base and at J to 0 bases, leaving 18 bases not matched to a gene. The CDR3 is 21 amino acids. Germline lookup yields CDR1 KGHSH and CDR2 LQKENI.

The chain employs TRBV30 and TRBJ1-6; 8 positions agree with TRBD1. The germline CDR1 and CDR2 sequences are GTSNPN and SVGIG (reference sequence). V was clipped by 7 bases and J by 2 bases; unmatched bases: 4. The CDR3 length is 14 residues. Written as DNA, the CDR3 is TGTGCCTCTACGACAGGGGCCTATAATTCACCCCTCCACTTT. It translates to CASTTGAYNSPLHF.

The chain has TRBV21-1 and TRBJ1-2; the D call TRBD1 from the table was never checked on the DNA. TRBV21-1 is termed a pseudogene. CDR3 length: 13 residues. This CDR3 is CASSKAGGYGYTF. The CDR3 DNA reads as TGTGCCAGCAGCAAGGCAGGGGGCTATGGCTACACCTTC.

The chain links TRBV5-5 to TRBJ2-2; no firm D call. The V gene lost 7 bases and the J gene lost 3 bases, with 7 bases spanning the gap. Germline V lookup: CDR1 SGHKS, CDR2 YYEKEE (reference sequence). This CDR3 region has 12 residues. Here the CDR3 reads CASLPDTGELFF. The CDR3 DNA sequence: TGTGCCAGCCTTCCGGACACCGGGGAGCTGTTTTTT.

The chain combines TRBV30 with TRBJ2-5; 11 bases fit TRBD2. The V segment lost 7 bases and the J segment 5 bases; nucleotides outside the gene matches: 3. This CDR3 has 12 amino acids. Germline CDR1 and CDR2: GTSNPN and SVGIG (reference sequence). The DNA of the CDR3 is TGTGCCTATAGCGGGGGGGCGGAGACCCAGTACTTC. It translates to CAYSGGAETQYF.

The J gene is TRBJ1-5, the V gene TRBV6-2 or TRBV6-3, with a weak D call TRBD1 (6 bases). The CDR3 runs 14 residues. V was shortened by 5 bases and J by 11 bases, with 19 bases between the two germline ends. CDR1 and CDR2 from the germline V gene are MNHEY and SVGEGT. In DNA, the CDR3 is TGTGCCAGCAGTAGGGACATAGGGGTCGTGGCCCAGCATTTT. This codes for CASSRDIGVVAQHF.

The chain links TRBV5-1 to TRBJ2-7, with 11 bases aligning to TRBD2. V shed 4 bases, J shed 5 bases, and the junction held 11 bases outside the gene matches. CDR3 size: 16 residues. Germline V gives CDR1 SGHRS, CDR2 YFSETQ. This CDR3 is CASSPGSLAGVNEQYF. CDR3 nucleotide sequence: TGCGCCAGCAGCCCGGGATCACTAGCGGGGGTGAACGAGCAGTACTTC.

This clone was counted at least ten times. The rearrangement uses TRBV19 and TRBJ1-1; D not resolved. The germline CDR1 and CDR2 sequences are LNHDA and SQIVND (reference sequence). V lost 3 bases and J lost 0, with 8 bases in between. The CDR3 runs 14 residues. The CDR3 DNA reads TGTGCCAGTAGTATCCGGGAGTTGAACACTGAAGCTTTCTTT. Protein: CASSIRELNTEAFF.

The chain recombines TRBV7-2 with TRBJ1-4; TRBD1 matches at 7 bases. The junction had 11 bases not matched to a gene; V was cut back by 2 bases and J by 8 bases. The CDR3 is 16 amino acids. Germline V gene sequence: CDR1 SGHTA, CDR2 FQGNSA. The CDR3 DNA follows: TGTGCCAGCAGCTTACCGACAGGGCTCAGTGACGAAAAACTGTTTTTT. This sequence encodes CASSLPTGLSDEKLFF.

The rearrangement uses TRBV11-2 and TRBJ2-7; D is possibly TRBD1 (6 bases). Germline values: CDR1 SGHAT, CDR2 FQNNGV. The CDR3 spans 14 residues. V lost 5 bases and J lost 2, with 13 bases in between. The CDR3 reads CASSRGQGPYEQYF. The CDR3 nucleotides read TGTGCCAGCAGCCGCGGCCAGGGGCCCTACGAGCAGTACTTC.